A single sample is the source of the 30 T cell receptor beta chains below, sequenced in a study of cytomegalovirus exposure and HLA in healthy donors. The method was immunoSEQ multiplex PCR; TCRdb's version includes in-frame clones alone and lacks a portion of them. Among some 99,000 clones, 88% were seen once, and the ten largest hold approximately 2.3%. What was sequenced was PBMCs. These receptors were obtained from a woman in her late teens or twenties in good health and CMV-seronegative.

As concerns this clone: Additional DNA sequences in this sample encode the identical CDR3. The chain uses TRBV13 and TRBJ2-7; perhaps TRBD1 as D (6 bases). Trimming left V 5 bases short and J 7 bases short, with 15 bases between. CDR1 PRHDT and CDR2 FYEKMQ come from the germline V gene (reference sequence). CDR3 length equals 13 residues. The DNA of the CDR3 is TGTGCCAGCAGCGCCCGCCAGGGGTATGAGCAGTACTTC. It yields the protein CASSARQGYEQYF.

J is TRBJ2-7 and V is TRBV25-1, with 12 bases lining up with TRBD1. Germline lookup yields CDR1 MGHDK and CDR2 SYGVNS. Germline trimming cut 4 bases from V and 3 bases from J; bases unmatched to any gene: 4. The CDR3 spans 15 residues. The CDR3 reads CASSVGTGGFYEQYF. As DNA, the CDR3 is TGTGCCAGCAGTGTCGGGACAGGGGGCTTCTACGAGCAGTACTTC.

The rearrangement links TRBV27 to TRBJ2-7, with 10 positions matching TRBD2. After removal of 5 bases from V and 4 bases from J, the junction contained 8 bases not matched to a gene. Germline V gene lookup returns CDR1 MNHEY and CDR2 SMNVEV (reference sequence). This CDR3 is built from 15 residues. In nucleotides, the CDR3 is TGTGCCAGCAGTCTCCTAGCGGGAGTACCTTACGAGCAGTACTTC. Translating gives CASSLLAGVPYEQYF.

This chain uses TRBV5-4 with TRBJ2-7; 8 bases map to TRBD2. Germline CDR1 is SGHNT and CDR2 is YYREEE (reference sequence). This CDR3 is built from 15 residues. Germline trimming cut 6 bases from V and 6 bases from J; bases unmatched to any gene: 14. This chain's CDR3 is CASTHNPGLGLEQYF. CDR3 bases: TGTGCCAGCACCCACAATCCGGGACTAGGGCTCGAGCAGTACTTC.

The chain carries TRBV29-1 and TRBJ2-3, with a possible D match to TRBD1 (5 bases). This CDR3 has 12 residues. V was pared by 5 bases and J by 4 bases, with 10 bases between. Germline V CDR1 and CDR2: SQVTM, ANQGSEA. This chain's CDR3 is CSVHRSADTQYF. The CDR3 DNA reads as TGCAGCGTTCACAGGAGCGCAGATACGCAGTATTTT.

This rearrangement joins TRBV7-2 to TRBJ2-1, with 9 bases aligning to TRBD2. The trim removed 2 bases at V and 7 bases at J, leaving 9 bases unmatched. The CDR3 loop spans 16 amino acids. Germline V gene data show CDR1 as SGHTA and CDR2 as FQGNSA. The CDR3 region is CASSLPGTSRRNEQFF. The CDR3 DNA follows: TGTGCCAGCAGCTTACCCGGGACTAGCAGGAGAAATGAGCAGTTCTTC.

The V call is TRBV28, the J call TRBJ1-2, with 10 bases identical to TRBD1. Losses at the gene ends were 2 bases for V and 6 bases for J; bases not matched to a gene: 6. This CDR3 spans 15 amino acids. Germline V gives CDR1 MDHEN, CDR2 SYDVKM. CDR3 loop: CASSLTGTGDHGYTF. CDR3 nucleotide sequence: TGTGCCAGCAGTTTAACCGGGACAGGGGATCATGGCTACACCTTC.

The chain uses TRBV6-6 and TRBJ2-7; 11 bases line up with TRBD1. V lost 6 bases and J lost 3; bases outside the gene matches: 4. Germline CDR1 is MNHNY and CDR2 is SVGAGI (reference sequence). The length of the CDR3 is 14 residues. In nucleotides, the CDR3 is TGTGCCAGCAGGGGGGGACAGGGGGACTACGAGCAGTACTTC. Its protein product is CASRGGQGDYEQYF.

This chain connects TRBV6-5 to TRBJ1-1; no definite D call. Trimming removed 6 bases from V and 4 bases from J, with 9 bases in between. The germline CDR1 and CDR2 sequences are MNHEY and SVGAGI. The CDR3 runs 12 residues. The CDR3 region is CASSHGPTEAFF. The CDR3 nucleotides read TGTGCCAGCAGCCATGGGCCCACTGAAGCTTTCTTT.

This clone was detected only once. This chain connects TRBV7-3 to TRBJ1-3, with 7 bases fitting TRBD1. V lost 5 bases and J lost 3; bases outside the gene matches: 1. The CDR3 extends over 13 amino acids. Germline CDR1 is SGHTA and CDR2 is FQGTGA. CDR3 DNA: TGTGCCAGCAGCCGGGACAGTGGAAACACCATATATTTT. This codes for CASSRDSGNTIYF.

The chain employs TRBV9 and TRBJ2-3, with a possible D match to TRBD2 (5 bases). Trimming cost V 2 bases and J 4 bases, with 17 bases left between them. The germline CDR1 and CDR2 sequences are SGDLS and YYNGEE. The CDR3 covers 16 residues. CDR3 residues: CASSVRGRAASDTQYF. In DNA form, the CDR3 reads TGTGCCAGCAGCGTTCGCGGGCGGGCGGCCTCAGATACGCAGTATTTT.

V and J are TRBV28 and TRBJ1-5, with 7 bases matching TRBD1. In germline, CDR1 is MDHEN, CDR2 SYDVKM. This CDR3 spans 17 amino acids. The V and J ends lost 6 bases and 0 bases, in that order; junction bases with no gene match: 11. This CDR3 reads CASSRAGGDYSNQPQHF. In DNA, the CDR3 is TGTGCCAGCAGCCGCGCAGGGGGAGATTATAGCAATCAGCCCCAGCATTTT.

The J gene is TRBJ1-1, the V gene TRBV18; D is perhaps TRBD1 (6 bases). Germline V lookup: CDR1 KGHSH, CDR2 LQKENI. Deletions cut 1 base from V and 4 bases from J, with 7 bases between. The CDR3 is 13 residues long. CDR3 in amino acids: CASSPQGVTEAFF. In DNA, the CDR3 is TGTGCCAGCTCACCACAGGGGGTCACTGAAGCTTTCTTT.

This clone was detected only a few times. This sequence joins TRBV7-3 and TRBJ2-7; maybe TRBD1 (6 bases). This CDR3 contains 14 residues. Germline lookup yields CDR1 SGHTA and CDR2 FQGTGA. V gave up 5 bases and J gave up 5 bases, with 16 bases separating them. CDR3 protein: CASSPTTGFNEQYF. CDR3 bases: TGTGCCAGCAGCCCTACTACAGGGTTCAACGAGCAGTACTTC.

The V gene is TRBV4-1, the J gene TRBJ1-2; a possible D gene is TRBD1 (5 bases). Germline CDR1 and CDR2: MGHRA and YSYEKL. The length of the CDR3 is 15 residues. V lost 0 bases, J lost 3 bases, and 11 bases lay in between. CDR3: CASSQDPGGDYGYTF. In DNA form, the CDR3 reads TGCGCCAGCAGCCAAGATCCAGGAGGGGACTATGGCTACACCTTC.

The gene calls are TRBV11-2 and TRBJ1-3; D perhaps matches TRBD1 (5 bases). Trimming shortened V by 1 base and J by 4 bases, and 8 bases separated the two germline ends. The germline CDR1 and CDR2 sequences are SGHAT and FQNNGV. This CDR3 is built from 14 residues. The chain's CDR3 is CASSLGQQGNTIYF. The DNA for the CDR3 is TGTGCCAGCAGCTTAGGACAGCAAGGAAACACCATATATTTT.

The rearrangement links TRBV9 to TRBJ2-3, with unresolved D. The CDR3 sequence is 13 residues long. Between the trimmed V and J ends, which lost 0 bases and 10 bases, there was a span of 12 bases. Germline-derived CDR1 and CDR2 are SGDLS and YYNGEE. This chain's CDR3 is CASSVDPGIAQYF. The CDR3 DNA reads as TGTGCCAGCAGCGTAGATCCCGGTATCGCGCAGTATTTT.

The chain is built from TRBV7-2 and TRBJ2-6; the D gene is possibly TRBD2 (6 bases). In germline, CDR1 is SGHTA, CDR2 FQGNSA. The CDR3 totals 17 residues. The V end was cut by 2 bases, the J end by 1 base, with 12 bases between. The CDR3 DNA reads TGTGCCAGCAGCTTAAGTTTTGGGGGGTCTGGGGCCAACGTCCTGACTTTC. Translation: CASSLSFGGSGANVLTF.

This chain joins TRBV5-1 and TRBJ1-4, with no clear D. The CDR3 runs 14 residues. Germline V gene lookup returns CDR1 SGHRS and CDR2 YFSETQ. The V gene lost 4 bases and the J gene lost 8 bases, with 15 bases spanning the gap. The CDR3 spells CASSRDIQAEKLFF. The CDR3 region has the DNA TGCGCCAGCAGCCGCGACATCCAGGCGGAAAAACTGTTTTTT.

The chain couples TRBV5-1 to TRBJ2-1, with 8 bases that match TRBD2. Germline assignment: CDR1 SGHRS and CDR2 YFSETQ. CDR3 length: 16 residues. V lost 5 bases and J lost 6; bases outside the gene matches: 13. CDR3 protein: CASSRLGQRGSNEQFF. The DNA of the CDR3 is TGCGCCAGCAGTCGATTGGGGCAGCGGGGGAGCAATGAGCAGTTCTTC. Full variable domain (rest looked up from reference TRBV5-1 and TRBJ2-1): KAGVTQTPRYLIKTRGQQVTLSCSPISGHRSVSWYQQTPGQGLQFLFEYFSETQRNKGNFPGRFSGRQFSNSRSEMNVSTLELGDSALYLCASSRLGQRGSNEQFFGPGTRLTVL.

In DNA, the CDR3 is TGTGCCAGCAGTTTATTGGGACTAGCGAACTACGAGCAGTACTTC. As protein: CASSLLGLANYEQYF. V usage is TRBV28 and J usage is TRBJ2-7; 10 bases are a match to TRBD2. The V gene end was trimmed by 1 base and the J gene end by 3 bases; junction bases not matched to a gene: 3. This CDR3 comprises 15 residues. Per germline, CDR1 MDHEN and CDR2 SYDVKM.

This chain uses TRBV28 with TRBJ1-2, with D possibly TRBD1 on 5 matching bases. Germline values: CDR1 MDHEN, CDR2 SYDVKM. The CDR3 is made up of 16 amino acids. Trimming removed 7 bases at V and 2 bases at J, with 20 bases between. CDR3 residues: CASKGQGQVPNYGYTF. Here the CDR3 DNA reads TGTGCCAGCAAGGGGCAAGGGCAGGTACCCAACTATGGCTACACCTTC.

The V gene is TRBV5-5, the J gene TRBJ2-3; 10 positions agree with TRBD1. CDR1 and CDR2 (germline): SGHKS, YYEKEE (reference sequence). J lost 7 bases, V lost 0 bases, and 5 bases had no gene match. CDR3 length: 15 amino acids. CDR3 coding DNA: TGTGCCAGCAGCTTGGGGCCGGGACAGGGGCATACGCAGTATTTT. It yields the protein CASSLGPGQGHTQYF.

The gene calls are TRBV29-1 and TRBJ1-2; 7 bases match TRBD1. Germline CDR1 SQVTM, CDR2 ANQGSEA. V lost 6 bases to trimming and J lost 4 bases; unmatched junction nucleotides: 5. This CDR3 spans 12 amino acids. CDR3 sequence (DNA): TGCAGCGTCGACAGGGCTATCTATGGCTACACCTTC. Its protein is CSVDRAIYGYTF.

V usage is TRBV5-5 and J usage is TRBJ2-5, with D perhaps matching TRBD2 (6 bases). Trimming removed 4 bases at V and 2 bases at J, with 9 bases between. The V gene's germline CDR1 is SGHKS and CDR2 YYEKEE (reference sequence). The CDR3 is 13 residues long. CDR3 sequence reads: CASSRDLQETQYF. The CDR3 DNA reads TGTGCCAGCAGCCGGGACTTACAAGAGACCCAGTACTTC.

The chain links TRBV6-5 to TRBJ2-7, with a weak D call TRBD1 (6 bases). Germline V lookup: CDR1 MNHEY, CDR2 SVGAGI. Trimming removed 8 bases from V and 0 bases from J, with 14 bases in between. The CDR3 contains 14 residues. The CDR3 coding sequence is TGTGCCAGCTCAGGGGCTCGAGGCTCCTACGAGCAGTACTTC. Translating it yields CASSGARGSYEQYF.

The V and J genes are TRBV5-4 and TRBJ2-1, with 9 bases identical to TRBD1. The CDR3 runs 16 residues. Germline trimming cut 6 bases from V and 4 bases from J; bases unmatched to any gene: 11. The V gene's germline CDR1 is SGHNT and CDR2 YYREEE (reference sequence). CDR3 DNA sequence: TGTGCCAGCACCCACGCCCGGACAGGGGATTACAATGAGCAGTTCTTC. Translated, it gives CASTHARTGDYNEQFF.

The rearrangement uses TRBV4-2 and TRBJ1-2; 8 positions agree with TRBD1. Germline-derived CDR1 and CDR2 are LGHNA and YNFKEQ. The V and J ends lost 3 bases and 0 bases, in that order; junction bases with no gene match: 6. The CDR3 totals 16 residues. For the CDR3, the DNA is TGTGCCAGCAGCCAGACCGGGACAGGAACTAACTATGGCTACACCTTC. Translating gives CASSQTGTGTNYGYTF.

This chain joins TRBV7-2 and TRBJ1-1; D gene ambiguous. This CDR3 is built from 14 residues. V was clipped by 0 bases and J by 0 bases, with 5 bases between them. Germline V lookup: CDR1 SGHTA, CDR2 FQGNSA. CDR3 in DNA: TGTGCCAGCAGCTTAGCGTACATGAACACTGAAGCTTTCTTT. It encodes CASSLAYMNTEAFF.

This clone was found a few times. In nucleotides, the CDR3 is TGTGCCAGCAGCTTCGCCGGGGAGCTGTTTTTT. It specifies CASSFAGELFF. The chain couples TRBV7-2 to TRBJ2-2; D ambiguous. The CDR3 has 11 residues. Germline-derived CDR1 and CDR2 are SGHTA and FQGNSA. The V gene lost 3 bases and the J gene lost 6 bases, with 2 bases spanning the gap.